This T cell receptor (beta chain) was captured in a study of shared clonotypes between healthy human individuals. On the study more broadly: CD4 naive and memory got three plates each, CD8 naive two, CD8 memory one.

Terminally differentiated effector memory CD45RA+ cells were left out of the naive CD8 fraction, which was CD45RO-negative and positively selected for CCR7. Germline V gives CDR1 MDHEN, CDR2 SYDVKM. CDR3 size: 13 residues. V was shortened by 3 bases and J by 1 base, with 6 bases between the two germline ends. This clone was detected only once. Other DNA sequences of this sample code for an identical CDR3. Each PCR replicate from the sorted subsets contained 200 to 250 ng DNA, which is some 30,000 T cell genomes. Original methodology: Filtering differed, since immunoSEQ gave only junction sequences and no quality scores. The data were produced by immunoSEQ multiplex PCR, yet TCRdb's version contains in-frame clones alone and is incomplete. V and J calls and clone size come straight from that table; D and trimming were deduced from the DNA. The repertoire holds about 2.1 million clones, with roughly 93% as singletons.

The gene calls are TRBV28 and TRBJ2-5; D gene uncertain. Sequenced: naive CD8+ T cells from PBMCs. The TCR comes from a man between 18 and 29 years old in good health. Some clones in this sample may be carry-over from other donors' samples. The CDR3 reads CASSLGSQETQYF. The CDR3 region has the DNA TGTGCCAGCAGTTTGGGCAGCCAAGAGACCCAGTACTTC. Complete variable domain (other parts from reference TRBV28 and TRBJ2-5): DVKVTQSSRYLVKRTGEKVFLECVQDMDHENMFWYRQDPGLGLRLIYFSYDVKMKEKGDIPEGYSVSREKKERFSLILESASTNQTSMYLCASSLGSQETQYFGPGTRLLVL.